The rows below give T cell receptor beta chains drawn from one sample of a study of response to subunit inactivated influenza vaccine. Via MiXCR, TCRdb re-called the RT-PCR reads, giving one row per CDR3 protein. The table shows some 500,000 distinct CDR3 sequences, with approximately 12% occurring only once. Sequenced material: PBMCs from blood, taken 35 to 45 days after vaccination. Source of these receptors: a man aged 50-60 years who received an inactivated influenza vaccine. The CDR3 runs from the conserved cysteine through the conserved F or W. Not every row has a clone size; where given, it reads once, few, many or a size class.

many	TRBJ2-7	TRBV12-3/TRBV12-4	CASSSATTHEQYF
NA	TRBJ2-7	TRBV12-3/TRBV12-4	CASSLGKLYEQYF
few	TRBJ2-3	TRBV7-9	CASSRLDTQYF
NA	TRBJ2-5	TRBV5-1	CASSGGTSGQETQYF
many	TRBJ2-5	TRBV28	CASSFGAETQYF
many	TRBJ2-7	TRBV10-3	CAISDPGPVSEQYF
few	TRBJ2-1	TRBV11-2	CASNPPGLAGNNEQFF
few	TRBJ2-1	TRBV9	CASSVVGGNYNEQFF
NA	TRBJ2-2	TRBV7-9	CASSFLGSVGELFF
many	TRBJ2-6	TRBV5-1	CASSLPDSGANVLTF
NA	TRBJ1-4	TRBV7-8	CASSSRRDATNEKLFF
NA	TRBJ2-7	TRBV4-3	CASSQVYPPYEQYF
NA	TRBJ1-2	TRBV15	CATSREDREFYGYTF
many	TRBJ2-3	TRBV29-1	CSVDGGTDTQYF
few	TRBJ1-2	TRBV29-1	CSVEDLRTASFYGYTF
NA	TRBJ2-5	TRBV4-3	CASSQDGSGSPKTQYF
NA	TRBJ2-7	TRBV27	CASSAAQGLMPYEQYF